This is a list of T cell receptor beta chains from one sample in a study of control samples from healthy donors and cancer patients. Sequencing was performed with immunoSEQ multiplex PCR; in TCRdb, only in-frame clones are kept and a portion is missing. The table lists 100,000 to 150,000 clones, roughly 87% of them singletons. The sequenced material came from blood. These receptors all come from a man in his late teens or twenties in good health. CDR3s include the opening cysteine and the closing phenylalanine or tryptophan. A D gene is named only where the DNA matches it firmly. Only some rows state a clone size, as once, few, many or a class for expanded clones.

v_call: TRBV7-8
d_call: NA
j_call: TRBJ1-1
clone_size: NA
cdr3_aa: CASSPLRNTEAFF
cdr3_nt: TGTGCCAGCAGCCCACTCAGGAACACTGAAGCTTTCTTT

v_call: TRBV24-1
d_call: NA
j_call: TRBJ2-3
clone_size: NA
cdr3_aa: CATSASDRIGSTDTQYF
cdr3_nt: TGTGCCACCAGTGCCTCCGACAGGATTGGGAGCACAGATACGCAGTATTTT

v_call: TRBV14
d_call: NA
j_call: TRBJ2-4
clone_size: NA
cdr3_aa: CASSQAGIRNIQYF
cdr3_nt: TGTGCCAGCAGCCAAGCAGGGATAAGGAACATTCAGTACTTC

v_call: TRBV7-9
d_call: NA
j_call: TRBJ2-7
clone_size: NA
cdr3_aa: CASSLGGWSSYEQYF
cdr3_nt: TGTGCCAGCAGCTTAGGGGGATGGAGCTCCTACGAGCAGTACTTC

v_call: TRBV14
d_call: TRBD2
j_call: TRBJ2-7
clone_size: NA
cdr3_aa: CASSQRGTGLALYEQYF
cdr3_nt: TGTGCCAGCAGCCAAAGAGGTACGGGACTAGCGCTATACGAGCAGTACTTC

v_call: TRBV7-9
d_call: TRBD1
j_call: TRBJ2-5
clone_size: NA
cdr3_aa: CASRPGQTKTQYF
cdr3_nt: TGTGCCAGCAGGCCGGGACAGACAAAGACCCAGTACTTC

v_call: TRBV19
d_call: NA
j_call: TRBJ2-7
clone_size: NA
cdr3_aa: CASSIYGGVDEQYF
cdr3_nt: TGTGCCAGTAGTATATACGGAGGGGTCGACGAGCAGTACTTC

v_call: TRBV2
d_call: NA
j_call: TRBJ1-1
clone_size: NA
cdr3_aa: CASRAFGGNTEAFF
cdr3_nt: TGTGCCAGCAGGGCTTTCGGGGGGAACACTGAAGCTTTCTTT

v_call: TRBV2
d_call: NA
j_call: TRBJ1-2
clone_size: NA
cdr3_aa: CASSDLNRDWPLGYTF
cdr3_nt: TGTGCCAGCAGTGACCTTAATCGGGACTGGCCCCTTGGCTACACCTTC

v_call: TRBV7-9
d_call: TRBD2
j_call: TRBJ2-3
clone_size: NA
cdr3_aa: CASSLEGLAADTQYF
cdr3_nt: TGTGCCAGCAGCTTGGAGGGACTAGCGGCAGATACGCAGTATTTT

v_call: TRBV3-1/TRBV3-2
d_call: TRBD1
j_call: TRBJ1-1
clone_size: once
cdr3_aa: CASSPYRGPGTEAFF
cdr3_nt: TGTGCCAGCAGCCCTTACAGGGGGCCGGGTACTGAAGCTTTCTTT

v_call: TRBV28
d_call: NA
j_call: TRBJ1-6
clone_size: NA
cdr3_aa: CASSGLDSPLHF
cdr3_nt: TGTGCCAGCAGTGGGCTCGATTCACCCCTCCACTTT